The 8 T cell receptor beta chains listed next were all sequenced from one sample in a study of cytomegalovirus exposure and HLA in healthy donors. Researchers ran the PCR with 60 Vbeta and 13 Jbeta primers. The assay was immunoSEQ multiplex PCR, and TCRdb's table has in-frame clones only and misses some. The table includes 150,000 to 250,000 clones, around 79% detected once. Sequencing was performed on PBMCs. The origin of the receptors is a woman aged 25-40 years in good health and CMV-seropositive.

The chain recombines TRBV7-2 with TRBJ2-3; 13 positions match TRBD2. This CDR3 has 17 amino acids. Germline V CDR1 and CDR2: SGHTA, FQGNSA. With 5 bases clipped from V and 6 bases from J, the junction kept 11 bases outside the gene matches. CDR3 coding DNA: TGTGCCAGCAGCCTCTGGACTAGCGGGGGCCGCCAGGATACGCAGTATTTT. Residues: CASSLWTSGGRQDTQYF.

The sample holds a few counts of this clone. The chain employs TRBV13 and TRBJ2-3, with 7 bases lining up with TRBD2. V dropped 1 base and J dropped 2; count of bases not matched to a gene: 3. This CDR3 has 15 residues. Per germline, CDR1 PRHDT and CDR2 FYEKMQ (reference sequence). For the CDR3, the DNA is TGTGCCAGCAGCTTAGCCGGGGGGTCCACAGATACGCAGTATTTT. Translated: CASSLAGGSTDTQYF. Full variable domain (rest looked up from reference TRBV13 and TRBJ2-3): AAGVIQSPRHLIKEKRETATLKCYPIPRHDTVYWYQQGPGQDPQFLISFYEKMQSDKGSIPDRFSAQQFSDYHSELNMSSLELGDSALYFCASSLAGGSTDTQYFGPGTRLTVL.

There are a few counts of this clone. The CDR3 loop reads CAWREGVHTEAFF. CDR3 DNA: TGTGCCTGGAGAGAAGGGGTGCACACTGAAGCTTTCTTT. The chain has TRBV30 and TRBJ1-1; the D gene is possibly TRBD1 (5 bases). Germline CDR1 and CDR2: GTSNPN and SVGIG (reference sequence). The CDR3 sequence is 13 residues long. V gave up 3 bases and J gave up 3 bases, with 11 bases separating them. Full variable domain (remainder filled in from reference TRBV30 and TRBJ1-1): SQTIHQWPATLVQPVGSPLSLECTVEGTSNPNLYWYRQAAGRGLQLLFYSVGIGQISSEVPQNLSASRPQDRQFILSSKKLLLSDSGFYLCAWREGVHTEAFFGQGTRLTVV.

A remark on this clone: At the DNA level, this CDR3 is encoded by other sequences in the same sample as well. The genes are TRBV7-5 and TRBJ1-2; the listed D gene, TRBD1, was not tested against the DNA. TRBV7-5 is a pseudogene locus. This CDR3 contains 14 residues. CDR3 loop: CARSQDRDWSGYTF. The CDR3 bases are TGCGCCAGAAGCCAGGACAGGGATTGGTCTGGCTACACCTTC.

J is TRBJ2-7 and V is TRBV5-6; D perhaps matches TRBD2 (5 bases). This CDR3 has 14 amino acids. Trimming took 0 bases from V and 1 from J, leaving 8 bases between them. Germline V gene lookup returns CDR1 SGHDT and CDR2 YYEEEE. This CDR3 reads CASSLGLASYEQYF. DNA for the CDR3: TGTGCCAGCAGCTTGGGGCTAGCTTCCTACGAGCAGTACTTC.

The V gene is TRBV29-1, the J gene TRBJ2-3, with 9 bases identical to TRBD2. From germline, CDR1 is SQVTM and CDR2 ANQGSEA. The length of the CDR3 is 15 residues. V lost 4 bases and J lost 6; bases outside the gene matches: 11. The CDR3 coding sequence is TGCAGCGTTGCCGGGCTAGCGGGATGGTTGGATACGCAGTATTTT. Protein sequence: CSVAGLAGWLDTQYF.

This clone has just a few counts. This chain links TRBV9 with TRBJ1-1; D not resolved. From germline, CDR1 is SGDLS and CDR2 YYNGEE. The V gene lost 0 bases and the J gene lost 4 bases, with 10 bases spanning the gap. CDR3 length equals 14 residues. This chain's CDR3 is CASSVGGRGTEAFF. As DNA, the CDR3 is TGTGCCAGCAGCGTAGGAGGTCGGGGCACTGAAGCTTTCTTT.

The chain is built from TRBV6-6 and TRBJ2-3; TRBD2 matches 8 bases. This CDR3 contains 14 residues. J was trimmed by 6 bases and V by 10 bases; bases with no gene match: 12. Germline V lookup: CDR1 MNHNY, CDR2 SVGAGI (reference sequence). CDR3 DNA: TGTGCCACCCAGTTAGCGGGACCCACGGATACGCAGTATTTT. Amino acids: CATQLAGPTDTQYF.